This T cell receptor beta chain is drawn from a study of tumor-infiltrating lymphocytes in primary liver carcinoma. About the research overall: The study reported T1-T3 N0M0 tumors spanning 4.2 to 10 cm. Notes on the study in general: Tumor tissue displayed a significantly greater top-250-clone fraction than blood (p = 0.039). Pairs comparing tumor with adjacent tissue or blood overlapped less than pairs drawn from tumor regions.

The V gene lost 7 bases and the J gene lost 7 bases, with 10 bases spanning the gap. This CDR3 region has 12 residues. Looked up from germline, CDR1 is SGHNT and CDR2 is YENEEA. To note about this clonotype: Its cognate antigen is unknown.

Co-extracted RNA and DNA came from approximately 20-30 mg of unsorted bulk tissue. Total RNA (around 0.45 ug) served as template for TCR beta cDNA synthesis primed by a constant-region primer. It was through three nested multiplex PCR rounds of slightly modified ARM-PCR that TCR beta libraries arose. TRBV1-TRBV30 forward primers paired with a C-beta reverse primer drove the first two PCR rounds, around 10 cycles each. TCRdb reprocessed the multiplex PCR reads via MiXCR and lists one record per CDR3 protein. The sample carries 75,000 to 80,000 distinct CDR3 sequences, about 75% recorded once. The sequence was obtained from a man aged 35 to 55 with primary liver carcinoma and hepatitis B virus infection. What was sequenced was tumor-adjacent normal liver tissue. The chain joins TRBV11-3 to TRBJ2-2; D might be TRBD2 (5 bases). The CDR3 sequence: CASIFGIGELFF. Here the CDR3 DNA reads TGTGCCAGCATCTTCGGGATCGGGGAGCTGTTTTTT.